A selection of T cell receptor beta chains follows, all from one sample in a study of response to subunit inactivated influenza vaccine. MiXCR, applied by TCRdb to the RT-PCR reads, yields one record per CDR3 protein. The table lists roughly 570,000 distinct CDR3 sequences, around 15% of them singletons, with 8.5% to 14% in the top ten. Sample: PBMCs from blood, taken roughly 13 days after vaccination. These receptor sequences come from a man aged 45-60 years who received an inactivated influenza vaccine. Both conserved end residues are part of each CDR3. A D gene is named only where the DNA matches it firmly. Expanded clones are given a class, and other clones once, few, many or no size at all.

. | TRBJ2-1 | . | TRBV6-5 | TGTGCCAGCAGTTACTCGGAGACTGGAAGGCAGTTCTTC | CASSYSETGRQFF
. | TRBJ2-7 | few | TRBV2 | TGTGCCAGCAGTGACCGCCTCTGGGTCGAGCAGTACTTC | CASSDRLWVEQYF
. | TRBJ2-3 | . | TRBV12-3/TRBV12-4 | TGTGCCAGCAGTTTAGATGCGGGAACCACAGATACGCAGTATTTT | CASSLDAGTTDTQYF
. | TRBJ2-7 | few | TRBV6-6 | TGTGCCAGCAGGGCAGACTCCTACGAGCAGTACTTC | CASRADSYEQYF
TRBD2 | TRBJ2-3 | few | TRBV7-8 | TGTGCCAGCAGCTTCATAGCGGGACGGCTGGCAGATACGCAGTATTTT | CASSFIAGRLADTQYF
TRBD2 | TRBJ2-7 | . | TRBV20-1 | TGCAGTGCTAGGGACAGGACTAGCGGAATATACGAGCAGTACTTC | CSARDRTSGIYEQYF
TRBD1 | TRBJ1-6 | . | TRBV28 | TGTGCCAGCAGTTCGGGGGACAGGATGAATTCACCCCTCCACTTT | CASSSGDRMNSPLHF
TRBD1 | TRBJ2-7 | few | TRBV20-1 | TGCAGTGCGAAAGAGACAGGGATAGCCCACGAGCAGTACTTC | CSAKETGIAHEQYF
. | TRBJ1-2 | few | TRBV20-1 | TGCAGTGCTGACAACCGGGACTCCTATGGCTACACCTTC | CSADNRDSYGYTF
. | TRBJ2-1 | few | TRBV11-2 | TGTGCCAGCAGCAACAGGTGGGTGGAGCAGTTCTTC | CASSNRWVEQFF
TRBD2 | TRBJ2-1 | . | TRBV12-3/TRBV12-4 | TGTGCCAGCAGTTTAGTTAGCGGGATCTACAATGAGCAGTTCTTC | CASSLVSGIYNEQFF
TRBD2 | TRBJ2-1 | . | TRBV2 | TGTGCCAGCAGTGGGACTAGCGGGGAGCGCGGAAGACCCTACAATGAGCAGTTCTTC | CASSGTSGERGRPYNEQFF
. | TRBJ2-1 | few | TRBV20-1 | TGCAGTGCTATCAGGGGCCGAAGGGACTACAATGAGCAGTTCTTC | CSAIRGRRDYNEQFF
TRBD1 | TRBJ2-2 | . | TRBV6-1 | TGTGCCAGCAGTGAAGAGGACAGGGGTTGGGTCACCGGGGAGCTGTTTTTT | CASSEEDRGWVTGELFF
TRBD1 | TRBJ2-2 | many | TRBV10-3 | TGTGCCATCAGTGAGACAGGGGGCTTAGGTACCGGGGAGCTGTTTTTT | CAISETGGLGTGELFF
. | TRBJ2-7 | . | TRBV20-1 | TGCAGTGCTAGAGACCTTCGAAGGGGGGGAACCAATTACGAGCAGTACTTC | CSARDLRRGGTNYEQYF
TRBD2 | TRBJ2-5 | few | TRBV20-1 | TGCAGTGCTAGGGGACTAGCGGGACACCAAGAGACCCAGTACTTC | CSARGLAGHQETQYF
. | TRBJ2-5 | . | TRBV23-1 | TGCGCCAGCAGTCGGAGGGGGACCCAAGAGACCCAGTACTTC | CASSRRGTQETQYF
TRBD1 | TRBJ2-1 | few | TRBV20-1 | TGCAGTGCTAGATTTATTAGCCGGGACAGGGGGTACTCCTACAATGAGCAGTTCTTC | CSARFISRDRGYSYNEQFF
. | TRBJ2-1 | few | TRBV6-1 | TGTGCCAGCAGTAGCCGGGACCATAACGATGAGCAGTTCTTC | CASSSRDHNDEQFF
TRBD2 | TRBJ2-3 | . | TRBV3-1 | TGTGCCAGCAGCCAAGCGTCTAGCGGAAGCACAGATACGCAGTATTTT | CASSQASSGSTDTQYF
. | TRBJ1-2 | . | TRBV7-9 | TGTGCCAGCAGCGCCGGACTCGGGGGCTACACCTTC | CASSAGLGGYTF
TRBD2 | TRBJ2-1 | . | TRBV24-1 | TGTGCCACCAGTGGGGCTAGCGGGAGAACCGCGGATGAGCAGTTCTTC | CATSGASGRTADEQFF
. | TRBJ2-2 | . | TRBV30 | TGTGCCTGGAGTAGGGCCGGAGGTACCGGGGAGCTGTTTTTT | CAWSRAGGTGELFF
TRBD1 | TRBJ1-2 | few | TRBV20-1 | TGCAGTGCTAGGACCCGGGACAGGGAATATGGCTACACCTTC | CSARTRDREYGYTF